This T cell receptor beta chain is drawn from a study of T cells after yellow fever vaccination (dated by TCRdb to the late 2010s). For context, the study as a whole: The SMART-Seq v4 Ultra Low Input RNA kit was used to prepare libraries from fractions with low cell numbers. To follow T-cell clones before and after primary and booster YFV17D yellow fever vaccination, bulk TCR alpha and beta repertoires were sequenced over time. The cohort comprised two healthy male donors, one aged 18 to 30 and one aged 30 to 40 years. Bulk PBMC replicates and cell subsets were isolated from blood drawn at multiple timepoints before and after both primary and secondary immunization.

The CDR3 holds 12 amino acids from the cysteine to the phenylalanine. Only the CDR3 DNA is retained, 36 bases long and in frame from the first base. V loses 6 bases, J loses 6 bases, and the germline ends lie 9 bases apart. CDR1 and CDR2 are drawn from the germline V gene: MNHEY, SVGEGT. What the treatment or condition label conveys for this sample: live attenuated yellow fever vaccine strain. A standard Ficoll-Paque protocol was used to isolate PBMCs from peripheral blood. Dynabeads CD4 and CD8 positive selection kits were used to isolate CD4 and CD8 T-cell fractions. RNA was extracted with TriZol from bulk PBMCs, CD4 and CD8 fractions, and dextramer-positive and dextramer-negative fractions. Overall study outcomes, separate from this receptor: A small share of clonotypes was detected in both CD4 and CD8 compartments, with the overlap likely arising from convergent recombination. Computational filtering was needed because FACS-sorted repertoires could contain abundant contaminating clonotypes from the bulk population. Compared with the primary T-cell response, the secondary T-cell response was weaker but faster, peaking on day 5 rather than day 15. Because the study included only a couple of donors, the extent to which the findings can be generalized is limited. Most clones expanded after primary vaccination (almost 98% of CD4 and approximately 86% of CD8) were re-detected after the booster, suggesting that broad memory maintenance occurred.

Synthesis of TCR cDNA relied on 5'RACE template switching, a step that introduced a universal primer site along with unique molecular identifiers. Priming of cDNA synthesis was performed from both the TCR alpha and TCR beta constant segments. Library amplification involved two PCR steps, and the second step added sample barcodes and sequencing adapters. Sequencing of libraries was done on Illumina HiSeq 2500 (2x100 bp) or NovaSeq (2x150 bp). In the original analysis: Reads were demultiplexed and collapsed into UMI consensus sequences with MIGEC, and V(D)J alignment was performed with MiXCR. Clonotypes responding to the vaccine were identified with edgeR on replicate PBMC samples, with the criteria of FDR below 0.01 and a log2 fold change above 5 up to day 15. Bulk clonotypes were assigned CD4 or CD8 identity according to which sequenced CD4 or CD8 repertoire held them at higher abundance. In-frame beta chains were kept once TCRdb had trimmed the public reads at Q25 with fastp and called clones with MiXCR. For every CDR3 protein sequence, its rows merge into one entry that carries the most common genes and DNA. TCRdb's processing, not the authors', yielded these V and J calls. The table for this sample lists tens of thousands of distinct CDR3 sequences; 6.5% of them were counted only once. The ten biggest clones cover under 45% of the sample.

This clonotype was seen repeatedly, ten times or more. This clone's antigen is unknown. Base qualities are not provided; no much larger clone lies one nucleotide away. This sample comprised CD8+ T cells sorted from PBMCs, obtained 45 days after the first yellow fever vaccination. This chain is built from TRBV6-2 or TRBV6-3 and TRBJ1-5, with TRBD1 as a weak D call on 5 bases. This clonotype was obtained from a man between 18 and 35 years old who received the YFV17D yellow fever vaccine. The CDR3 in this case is CASSAGSQPQHF. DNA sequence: TGTGCCAGCAGCGCAGGGAGTCAGCCCCAGCATTTT.